These T cell receptor beta chains were read from a single sample in a study of T cell clonotyping in hematopoietic cell transplantation. TCRdb keeps only in-frame clones here, not all; method: immunoSEQ multiplex PCR. The sample lists about 76,000 clones, almost 97% seen once, with under 2% in the top ten. This specimen was peripheral blood mononuclear cells, taken before stem cell transplant. These receptors were obtained from a woman aged 50 to 65 with acute myeloid leukemia. Some clones in this sample may be carry-over from other donors' samples. The CDR3 runs from the conserved cysteine through the conserved F or W. Each record gives: J gene, clone size, V gene, D gene, CDR3 DNA, CDR3 protein. The D gene is left open where the match is weak. Expanded clones are given a class, and other clones once, few, many or no size at all.

TRBJ1-3,NA,TRBV11-2,NA,TGTGCCAGCAGCCCCAACGGAAACACCATATATTTT,CASSPNGNTIYF
TRBJ2-7,once,TRBV23-1,NA,TGCGCCAGCAGTCAAAAGGTACAGGGGAGGTACGAGCAGTACTTC,CASSQKVQGRYEQYF
TRBJ1-6,once,TRBV25-1,NA,TGTGCCAGCAGTGAAGGAGCGGCACCCCTCCACTTT,CASSEGAAPLHF
TRBJ2-6,NA,TRBV28,NA,TGTGCCAGCAGTTTCGACGGTAGCTCTGGGGCCAACGTCCTGACTTTC,CASSFDGSSGANVLTF
TRBJ2-1,NA,TRBV19,TRBD2,TGTGCCAGTAGTATAGATTGGGCCGGGGGGGCCAATGAGCAGTTCTTC,CASSIDWAGGANEQFF
TRBJ2-3,NA,TRBV5-1,NA,TGCGCCAGCAGCTTGTCTTCTGGTACAGATACGCAGTATTTT,CASSLSSGTDTQYF
TRBJ2-2,NA,TRBV19,NA,TGTGCCAGTAGTACCAATAACCCCGGGACTTCGAACACCGGGGAGCTGTTTTTT,CASSTNNPGTSNTGELFF
TRBJ2-7,NA,TRBV6-5,TRBD1,TGTGCCAGCAGCCCGTACAGGGGGCGCTACGAGCAGTACTTC,CASSPYRGRYEQYF
TRBJ1-3,NA,TRBV7-2,NA,TGTGCCAGCAGCCTTACTCAAGCGACAAGCTCTGGAAACACCATATATTTT,CASSLTQATSSGNTIYF
TRBJ2-1,NA,TRBV7-8,TRBD1,TGTGCCAGCAGCTTACGACAGGGTATTTATTCCTACAATGAGCAGTTCTTC,CASSLRQGIYSYNEQFF
TRBJ1-2,NA,TRBV19,NA,TGTGCCAGTAGTGAACGACCCCGGCGCTATGGCTACACCTTC,CASSERPRRYGYTF
TRBJ1-1,NA,TRBV5-6,NA,TGTGCCAGCAGCAGGGACCGGGATTGGGGCACTGAAGCTTTCTTT,CASSRDRDWGTEAFF
TRBJ2-1,NA,TRBV10-2,TRBD2,TGCGCCAGCAGTGATTGGACTAGCGGGAGAGATGAGCAGTTCTTC,CASSDWTSGRDEQFF
TRBJ2-2,once,TRBV4-2,TRBD2,TGTGCCAGCAGCCAACGGGGAATAGCGGGAGAGAACACCGGGGAGCTGTTTTTT,CASSQRGIAGENTGELFF
TRBJ1-2,NA,TRBV6-1,NA,TGTGCCAGCAGTTTACACAGGGCTAACTATGGCTACACCTTC,CASSLHRANYGYTF
TRBJ2-1,NA,TRBV27,TRBD2,TGTGCCAGCAGTTATAGCGGGGGGTCCTACAATGAGCAGTTCTTC,CASSYSGGSYNEQFF
TRBJ1-2,once,TRBV19,NA,TGTGCCAGTAGTACCCGACCGGGGACTAACTATGGCTACACCTTC,CASSTRPGTNYGYTF
TRBJ2-1,NA,TRBV7-2,NA,TGTGCCAGCAGCTCGGGGTTCTCCTACAATGAGCAGTTCTTC,CASSSGFSYNEQFF
TRBJ1-5,NA,TRBV6-1,NA,TGTGCCAGCAGTGAAGGGGTCAAGAGGGTCGGCAATCAGCCCCAGCATTTT,CASSEGVKRVGNQPQHF
TRBJ1-2,NA,TRBV7-2,NA,TGTGCCAGCAGCTCCCGACAGATCTATGGCTACACCTTC,CASSSRQIYGYTF
TRBJ1-5,NA,TRBV28,TRBD1,TGTGCCAGCAGTACACCGGGACAGGAGAATCAGCCCCAGCATTTT,CASSTPGQENQPQHF
TRBJ1-1,NA,TRBV2,NA,TGTGCCAGCAGTGTCCACAGGGTAATGAACACTGAAGCTTTCTTT,CASSVHRVMNTEAFF
TRBJ2-6,once,TRBV5-1,TRBD1,TGCGCCAGCAGCGGAGATAGGGGGCCCGGGGCCAACGTCCTGACTTTC,CASSGDRGPGANVLTF
TRBJ2-5,NA,TRBV6-1,NA,TGTGCCAGCAGTGGGGGGGGCAGAGAGACCCAGTACTTC,CASSGGGRETQYF
TRBJ2-3,NA,TRBV5-8,NA,TGTGCCAGCAGATCGGACACTCTTATATACACGTCAGATACGCAGTATTTT,CASRSDTLIYTSDTQYF
TRBJ1-1,NA,TRBV25-1,NA,TGTGCCAGCAAGCCCGGAGAAGCTTTCTTT,CASKPGEAFF
TRBJ1-2,NA,TRBV29-1,NA,TGCAGCCTTGGAGGTGACAGTTCCTATGGCTACACCTTC,CSLGGDSSYGYTF